These 15 T cell receptor beta chains were sequenced from one sample in a study of OX40 agonist ivuxolimab in advanced cancers. The method was immunoSEQ multiplex PCR; TCRdb's version includes in-frame clones alone and lacks a portion of them. The table records roughly 64,000 clones, 84% of them present only once. Sequences were derived from CD4+ or CD8+ T cells sorted from blood, sampled in a trial of the OX40 agonist ivuxolimab. Receptors originate from an adult with an advanced solid tumor such as melanoma, head and neck, liver or kidney cancer.

This clone was seen just once. This rearrangement joins TRBV19 to TRBJ2-3; 11 positions agree with TRBD2. Per germline, CDR1 LNHDA and CDR2 SQIVND (reference sequence). The CDR3 spans 16 residues. V shed 1 base, J shed 2 bases, and the junction held 2 bases outside the gene matches. The CDR3 bases are TGTGCCAGTAGTATAGGACTAGCGGGGCTCACAGATACGCAGTATTTT. It translates to CASSIGLAGLTDTQYF. The complete variable domain, with remaining parts taken from reference TRBV19 and TRBJ2-3, reads DGGITQSPKYLFRKEGQNVTLSCEQNLNHDAMYWYRQDPGQGLRLIYYSQIVNDFQKGDIAEGYSVSREKKESFPLTVTSAQKNPTAFYLCASSIGLAGLTDTQYFGPGTRLTVL.

The chain couples TRBV18 to TRBJ1-1, with TRBD1 as a possible D gene (6 bases). V lost 6 bases and J 3 bases, leaving 11 bases between the germline ends. The CDR3 is made up of 13 amino acids. Germline lookup yields CDR1 KGHSH and CDR2 LQKENI. CDR3 nucleotides: TGTGCCAGCTCGCCAGGGGAAGACACTGAAGCTTTCTTT. Its protein is CASSPGEDTEAFF. The variable domain in full, with the rest retrieved from reference TRBV18 and TRBJ1-1, is NAGVMQNPRHLVRRRGQEARLRCSPMKGHSHVYWYRQLPEEGLKFMVYLQKENIIDESGMPKERFSAEFPKEGPSILRIQQVVRGDSAAYFCASSPGEDTEAFFGQGTRLTVV.

This chain uses TRBV2 with TRBJ1-1, with a possible D match to TRBD1 (6 bases). Germline V CDR1 and CDR2: SNHLY, FYNNEI. The CDR3 is 16 amino acids. Trimming cost V 6 bases and J 0 bases, with 17 bases left between them. The CDR3 DNA reads as TGTGCCAGCAGCGCCGCGGACAGAAAGGTGAACACTGAAGCTTTCTTT. Amino acids: CASSAADRKVNTEAFF. Combining the CDR3 with reference TRBV2 and TRBJ1-1 gives the whole variable domain EPEVTQTPSHQVTQMGQEVILRCVPISNHLYFYWYRQILGQKVEFLVSFYNNEISEKSEIFDDQFSVERPDGSNFTLKIRSTKLEDSAMYFCASSAADRKVNTEAFFGQGTRLTVV.

The chain uses TRBV19 and TRBJ1-1; 7 nucleotides align to TRBD1. Trimming removed 5 bases from V and 4 bases from J; junction bases left unmatched: 10. Per the germline V gene, CDR1 is LNHDA and CDR2 is SQIVND (reference sequence). The CDR3 is 15 amino acids. Written as DNA, the CDR3 is TGTGCCAGTAGTCCTGACAGGGTGACGGGCACTGAAGCTTTCTTT. It is translated as CASSPDRVTGTEAFF.

This sequence joins TRBV5-1 and TRBJ2-7; unclear D gene. CDR3 length: 14 residues. From germline, CDR1 is SGHRS and CDR2 YFSETQ. The V gene lost 2 bases and the J gene lost 3 bases, with 12 bases spanning the gap. CDR3: CASSFERAGYEQYF. The DNA for the CDR3 is TGCGCCAGCAGCTTCGAAAGGGCAGGCTACGAGCAGTACTTC.

The rearrangement uses TRBV6-4 and TRBJ1-1; tentative D call: TRBD1 (5 bases). V was shortened by 10 bases and J by 0 bases, with 21 bases between the two germline ends. CDR3 length: 16 amino acids. The V gene's germline CDR1 is MRHNA and CDR2 SNTAGT. The CDR3 region is CATRNARAGLNTEAFF. The CDR3 DNA is TGTGCCACTAGAAATGCCAGGGCAGGCTTGAACACTGAAGCTTTCTTT.

The chain couples TRBV7-2 to TRBJ1-1, with D possibly being TRBD1 (5 bases). Looked up from germline, CDR1 is SGHTA and CDR2 is FQGNSA. Trimming took off 2 bases at V and 1 base at J, with 8 bases between the two ends. The length of the CDR3 is 14 residues. The CDR3 sequence: CASSLLRANTEAFF. The CDR3, as DNA: TGTGCCAGCAGCTTACTCAGGGCGAACACTGAAGCTTTCTTT.

The V call is TRBV18, the J call TRBJ2-6, with D hard to call. With 6 bases removed from V and 3 bases from J, the gap between germline ends came to 0 bases. Germline lookup yields CDR1 KGHSH and CDR2 LQKENI. The CDR3 runs to 11 residues. CDR3 DNA: TGTGCCAGCTCTGGGGCCAACGTCCTGACTTTC. This codes for CASSGANVLTF.

V and J are TRBV5-1 and TRBJ1-2; no definite D call. This CDR3 contains 14 residues. Germline CDR1 reads SGHRS; CDR2 reads YFSETQ. Trimming cost V 0 bases and J 3 bases, with 9 bases left between them. The CDR3 here is CASSLGQVDYGYTF. CDR3 DNA sequence: TGCGCCAGCAGCTTGGGCCAGGTCGACTATGGCTACACCTTC. The full variable domain, its missing parts supplied by reference TRBV5-1 and TRBJ1-2, is KAGVTQTPRYLIKTRGQQVTLSCSPISGHRSVSWYQQTPGQGLQFLFEYFSETQRNKGNFPGRFSGRQFSNSRSEMNVSTLELGDSALYLCASSLGQVDYGYTFGSGTRLTVV.

The CDR3 DNA sequence: TGTGCCAGCAGTCATACCGGCTGGGGACTAGCGGACCTCACAGATACGCAGTATTTT. This codes for CASSHTGWGLADLTDTQYF. The chain uses TRBV11-3 and TRBJ2-3; TRBD2 agrees at 11 bases. The V gene's germline CDR1 is SGHNT and CDR2 YENEEA. J gave up 2 bases and V 6 bases, and 16 bases lay outside the gene matches. This CDR3 contains 19 residues.

V usage is TRBV18 and J usage is TRBJ2-5; D call uncertain. The V gene lost 6 bases and the J gene lost 2 bases, with 13 bases spanning the gap. The CDR3 has 14 residues. The germline V gene encodes CDR1 KGHSH and CDR2 LQKENI. CDR3 in amino acids: CASSPPTIQETQYF. Here the CDR3 DNA reads TGTGCCAGCTCCCCTCCGACAATTCAAGAGACCCAGTACTTC.

The rearrangement links TRBV30 to TRBJ2-5, with D possibly being TRBD1 or TRBD2 (5 bases each). Looked up from germline, CDR1 is GTSNPN and CDR2 is SVGIG (reference sequence). V was trimmed by 0 bases and J by 4 bases, leaving 12 bases between them. This CDR3 is built from 14 residues. This CDR3 reads CAWSVPGALETQYF. The CDR3 DNA reads as TGTGCCTGGAGTGTACCCGGGGCCTTAGAGACCCAGTACTTC. The full variable domain, completed using reference TRBV30 and TRBJ2-5, is SQTIHQWPATLVQPVGSPLSLECTVEGTSNPNLYWYRQAAGRGLQLLFYSVGIGQISSEVPQNLSASRPQDRQFILSSKKLLLSDSGFYLCAWSVPGALETQYFGPGTRLLVL.

The rearrangement links TRBV7-2 to TRBJ1-5; D unclear. Trimming removed 1 base at V and 3 bases at J, with 1 base between. CDR1 and CDR2 (germline): SGHTA, FQGNSA. CDR3 length: 12 residues. The DNA of the CDR3 is TGTGCCAGCAGCTTAGTCAATCAGCCCCAGCATTTT. This sequence encodes CASSLVNQPQHF.

The DNA of the CDR3 is TGTGCCACCAGCAGCTGGGGGACAAGGAGCACTGAAGCTTTCTTT. Its protein product is CATSSWGTRSTEAFF. This chain joins TRBV15 and TRBJ1-1; weak D call: TRBD1 (6 bases). V lost 3 bases and J 4 bases, leaving 15 bases between the germline ends. The germline V gene has CDR1 LNHNV and CDR2 YYDKDF (reference sequence). This CDR3 has 15 residues.

This clone has a handful of counts. The chain links TRBV10-3 to TRBJ1-1; 8 bases fit TRBD1. CDR1 is ENHRY, CDR2 SYGVKD, per germline. The trim removed 7 bases at V and 2 bases at J, leaving 6 bases unmatched. The CDR3 covers 14 residues. In nucleotides, the CDR3 is TGTGCCATCACCCGGGACAGGACTAACACTGAAGCTTTCTTT. It specifies CAITRDRTNTEAFF.